Below, 4 T cell receptor beta chains from the same sample are listed, as sequenced in a study of CD8+ T cells in alopecia areata. Once RNA had been extracted, it was reverse transcribed into cDNA to act as the sequencing template. Sequencing used immunoSEQ multiplex PCR; TCRdb keeps in-frame clones, though not all of them. The data show roughly 140,000 clones, under 60% seen once. The sequencing here drew on CD8+ T cells sorted from blood, taken at week 0. Receptors originate from a human donor with alopecia areata.

This rearrangement joins TRBV30 to TRBJ2-3; D is ambiguous. CDR1 GTSNPN and CDR2 SVGIG come from the germline V gene (reference sequence). This CDR3 comprises 14 residues. V was trimmed by 1 base and J by 1 base, leaving 9 bases between them. CDR3 bases: TGTGCCTGGAGTGGCCCTCAGGGCACAGATACGCAGTATTTT. Its translation is CAWSGPQGTDTQYF.

This clone was found a few times. The chain has TRBV10-3 and TRBJ2-6; D gene unclear. In germline, CDR1 is ENHRY, CDR2 SYGVKD. This CDR3 has 15 amino acids. Trimming removed 0 bases at V and 3 bases at J, with 6 bases between. CDR3 bases: TGTGCCATCAGTGAGTCGACGGGTGGGGCCAACGTCCTGACTTTC. Protein: CAISESTGGANVLTF.

This sequence joins TRBV4-2 and TRBJ2-1; D is perhaps TRBD2 (6 bases). V was shortened by 4 bases and J by 2 bases, with 12 bases between the two germline ends. The germline gives CDR1 LGHNA, CDR2 YNFKEQ. This CDR3 is 15 amino acids long. Written as DNA, the CDR3 is TGTGCCAGCAGCCGCGGGACGGAAACCTACAATGAGCAGTTCTTC. As protein: CASSRGTETYNEQFF.

The count of this clone is one. The chain combines TRBV30 with TRBJ1-2, with D perhaps TRBD1 (5 bases). There are 15 residues in the CDR3. Germline values: CDR1 GTSNPN, CDR2 SVGIG (reference sequence). With 1 base removed from V and 14 bases from J, the gap between germline ends came to 26 bases. DNA for the CDR3: TGTGCCTGGAGTGGGGGGATATGGGGTCCGTTTCCAAAAACCTTC. Amino acid sequence: CAWSGGIWGPFPKTF.